This T cell receptor beta chain appears in the sequencing data of a study of blood T cell repertoires in COVID-19. The table came from immunoSEQ multiplex PCR; TCRdb's copy has only in-frame clones and leaves some out. The profile shows around 180,000 clones, about 80% of them singletons. Germline values: CDR1 SEHNR, CDR2 FQNEAQ (reference sequence). CDR3 length: 14 amino acids. V lost 5 bases, J lost 4 bases, and 12 bases lay in between. The chain combines TRBV7-9 with TRBJ1-3, with D possibly TRBD1 on 5 matching bases. The clonotype comes from a human donor in a cohort sampled during active COVID-19. Sequences were obtained from peripheral blood. The DNA of the CDR3 is TGTGCCAGCAGCCCGGACATATCCGGAAACACCATATATTTT. It codes for CASSPDISGNTIYF.